This T cell receptor (beta chain) was sequenced during a study of cytomegalovirus exposure and HLA in healthy donors. Study information: The 90 to 150 validation repertoires were produced on the same platform as the roughly 690 repertoires of the first cohort. This was reported in a later analysis. Points from the study as a whole: Published work reported that the classifier diagnosed cytomegalovirus status with high specificity and sensitivity. CMV antigen specificity was confirmed in vitro for a few CMV-associated chains.

It was the 120-subject validation cohort, separate from the approximately 620-subject first cohort, to which the donors belonged. Of note for this clone: Its antigen is not identified.

This CDR3 region has 15 residues. Germline V gene sequence: CDR1 SGHTA, CDR2 FQGTGA. The junction had 7 bases not matched to a gene; V was cut back by 4 bases and J by 6 bases. Measured with immunoSEQ multiplex PCR; TCRdb has only the in-frame clones, and not every one. Of over 100,000 clones listed, 88% were seen once; the top ten hold approximately 2%. The material sequenced was PBMCs. The TCR was taken from a woman between 18 and 29 years old in good health and CMV-seronegative. This chain links TRBV7-3 with TRBJ2-3; 10 nucleotides line up with TRBD2. CDR3 protein: CASSYTSGARDTQYF. The DNA for the CDR3 is TGTGCCAGCAGCTACACTAGCGGGGCCAGGGATACGCAGTATTTT.